The rows below give T cell receptor beta chains drawn from one sample of a study of beta chain features in type 1 diabetes. Method: immunoSEQ multiplex PCR; TCRdb's copy keeps in-frame clones and lacks some. The sample consists of about 170,000 clones, less than 10% of them appearing once. Sequencing was carried out using central memory CD4+ T cells from blood. The receptors were sampled from a man younger than 35 with type 1 diabetes. Both conserved end residues are part of each CDR3. Fields, in order: J gene, clone size, D gene, V gene, CDR3 DNA, CDR3 protein. A D gene is named only where the DNA matches it firmly. Clone size appears in some rows only: once, few, many, or a class for an expanded clone.

TRBJ1-1 | NA | NA | TRBV5-1 | TGCGCCAGCAGCTTGGAGGGGCTTAGCACTGAAGCTTTCTTT | CASSLEGLSTEAFF
TRBJ2-3 | NA | TRBD2 | TRBV4-3 | TGCGCCAGCAGCCAAGTGCTAGCGGGGTCGTTAGCAGATACGCAGTATTTT | CASSQVLAGSLADTQYF
TRBJ2-1 | NA | TRBD1 | TRBV4-1 | TGCGCCAGCAGCCAAGATCCGGGACAGGGCATCTCCTACAATGAGCAGTTCTTC | CASSQDPGQGISYNEQFF
TRBJ1-1 | many | NA | TRBV30 | TGTGCCTGGGCTATGAACACTGAAGCTTTCTTT | CAWAMNTEAFF
TRBJ1-5 | few | NA | TRBV4-1 | TGCGCCAGCAGCGATTCAGGGGTCGTTCAGCCCCAGCATTTT | CASSDSGVVQPQHF
TRBJ2-7 | few | TRBD2 | TRBV2 | TGTGCCAGCGCACTAGCGGGAGGGCTCGGGGAGCAGTACTTC | CASALAGGLGEQYF
TRBJ1-3 | few | NA | TRBV2 | TGTGCCAGCAGTGCCCGCGGCGAGACCATATATTTT | CASSARGETIYF
TRBJ1-1 | few | NA | TRBV30 | TGTGCCTGGGGTAACACGAACACTGAAGCTTTCTTT | CAWGNTNTEAFF
TRBJ2-1 | few | TRBD2 | TRBV4-2 | TGTGCCAGCAACCTAGCGGGAGTGTACAATGAGCAGTTCTTC | CASNLAGVYNEQFF
TRBJ2-1 | few | TRBD1 | TRBV29-1 | TGCAGCACCGAGGGACAGGGGAATAATGAGCAGTTCTTC | CSTEGQGNNEQFF
TRBJ2-4 | few | NA | TRBV6-5 | TGTGCCAGCAGTTCCACAGGGTCAGCCAAAAACATTCAGTACTTC | CASSSTGSAKNIQYF
TRBJ2-4 | NA | TRBD1 | TRBV5-4 | TGTGCCAGCAGCTTGCAGGGACAGTCTTTAGCCAAAAACATTCAGTACTTC | CASSLQGQSLAKNIQYF
TRBJ1-2 | NA | NA | TRBV7-2 | TGTGCCAGCAGCTTTAGACAGTATGGCTACACCTTC | CASSFRQYGYTF
TRBJ2-1 | NA | NA | TRBV5-4 | TGTGCCAGCAGCTTTCCCGGTGGCTCCTACAATGAGCAGTTCTTC | CASSFPGGSYNEQFF
TRBJ2-7 | few | TRBD1 | TRBV6-6 | TGTGCCAGCAGCCTCGGGACAGGGAGCGAGCAGTACTTC | CASSLGTGSEQYF
TRBJ2-7 | few | TRBD2 | TRBV5-1 | TGCGCCAGCAGCTTACTAGCGGGAGGTACCTACTACGAGCAGTACTTC | CASSLLAGGTYYEQYF
TRBJ1-5 | NA | NA | TRBV19 | TGTGCCAGTAGATCCCCGGGCAATCAGCCCCAGCATTTT | CASRSPGNQPQHF
TRBJ2-7 | few | TRBD1 | TRBV28 | TGTGCCAGCAGGTCGGGACAGAACTACGAGCAGTACTTC | CASRSGQNYEQYF
TRBJ2-2 | few | TRBD2 | TRBV7-2 | TGTGCCAGCAGCCCCTGGGTTGCGGGAGCCGGGGAGCTGTTTTTT | CASSPWVAGAGELFF
TRBJ1-1 | NA | TRBD1 | TRBV6-1 | TGTGCCAGCAGTCACCGACAGGGCTGGAACACTGAAGCTTTCTTT | CASSHRQGWNTEAFF
TRBJ2-7 | few | NA | TRBV7-2 | TGTGCCAGCAGCCCAGCCACAGGGACGCGAACCTACGAGCAGTACTTC | CASSPATGTRTYEQYF
TRBJ1-2 | few | NA | TRBV28 | TGTGCCAGCAGTCCCGCAGATTATGGCTACACCTTC | CASSPADYGYTF
TRBJ2-4 | few | NA | TRBV30 | TGTGCCTGGAGTCGGGGGGGACAGGGCTTCGTCCAGTACTTC | CAWSRGGQGFVQYF
TRBJ2-7 | NA | TRBD1 | TRBV28 | TGTGCCAGCAGTTATGGGGGACAGGGGTACTACGAGCAGTACTTC | CASSYGGQGYYEQYF
TRBJ2-7 | NA | TRBD2 | TRBV18 | TGTGCCAGCTCACCGGGACTAGCGGGGGTAGGGGAGCAGTACTTC | CASSPGLAGVGEQYF
TRBJ2-4 | few | NA | TRBV5-1 | TGCGCCAGCAGCTTGGCCGGGGGACTGGAAAACATTCAGTACTTC | CASSLAGGLENIQYF
TRBJ2-5 | NA | TRBD2 | TRBV28 | TGTGCCAGCAGCCGGACTAGCGGGATCCCTGGGGAGACCCAGTACTTC | CASSRTSGIPGETQYF
TRBJ1-1 | NA | TRBD1 | TRBV30 | TGTGCCTGGGAAAGACAGGGGGCGGTCACTGAAGCTTTCTTT | CAWERQGAVTEAFF
TRBJ1-3 | NA | TRBD1 | TRBV6-5 | TGTGCCAGCAGTGACAGGGCTGGAAACACCATATATTTT | CASSDRAGNTIYF
TRBJ2-3 | NA | TRBD2 | TRBV5-4 | TGTGCCAGCAGCTTGGGGCTAGCGGGATCAGATACGCAGTATTTT | CASSLGLAGSDTQYF
TRBJ2-1 | few | TRBD2 | TRBV5-1 | TGCGCCAGCAGCTTGGCCCCTAGCGGAGACAATGAGCAGTTCTTC | CASSLAPSGDNEQFF
TRBJ2-3 | NA | NA | TRBV28 | TGTGCCAGCAATAAGGCGGCAGATACGCAGTATTTT | CASNKAADTQYF
TRBJ2-7 | NA | NA | TRBV28 | TGTGCCAGCGGGACTGGGATCGAGCAGTACTTC | CASGTGIEQYF
TRBJ2-1 | few | TRBD2 | TRBV27 | TGTGCCAGCAGCCCACTAGCGGGGGGCTACAATGAGCAGTTCTTC | CASSPLAGGYNEQFF
TRBJ1-6 | NA | TRBD1 | TRBV7-2 | TGTGCCAGCAGCTTAGGGACAGGGTACTCTAATTCACCCCTCCACTTT | CASSLGTGYSNSPLHF
TRBJ1-2 | NA | TRBD1 | TRBV6-5 | TGTGCCAGCAGAGATCGGACAGGGGGCAATGGCTACACCTTC | CASRDRTGGNGYTF
TRBJ1-2 | NA | NA | TRBV27 | TGTGCCAGCAGTTTAGGGGAGGCGGATTACTATGGCTACACCTTC | CASSLGEADYYGYTF
TRBJ1-2 | NA | TRBD1 | TRBV4-2 | TGTGCCAGCAGCCCGGGGACAGGGGGCGACTATGGCTACACCTTC | CASSPGTGGDYGYTF
TRBJ1-5 | few | NA | TRBV9 | TGTGCCAGCAGCGTAGGAGACAATCAGCCCCAGCATTTT | CASSVGDNQPQHF
TRBJ1-3 | few | NA | TRBV7-2 | TGTGCCAGCAGGCCCGGGGGGGGCGTTGGAAACACCATATATTTT | CASRPGGGVGNTIYF
TRBJ1-2 | NA | NA | TRBV7-9 | TGTGCCAGCAGCTTAGTAGACAGCCCCTCCTATGGCTACACCTTC | CASSLVDSPSYGYTF
TRBJ1-4 | few | NA | TRBV5-4 | TGTGCCAGCAGTATGGGGAGCGAAAAACTGTTTTTT | CASSMGSEKLFF
TRBJ1-5 | few | NA | TRBV30 | TGTGCCTGGAGGTCCGGGGGGTTCGAAAGCAATCAGCCCCAGCATTTT | CAWRSGGFESNQPQHF
TRBJ2-5 | few | NA | TRBV18 | TGTGCCAGCTCACCACCGACAAGAGAGACCCAGTACTTC | CASSPPTRETQYF
TRBJ1-2 | NA | NA | TRBV6-5 | TGTGCCAGCAGCGAGGGCTTCTATGGCTACACCTTC | CASSEGFYGYTF
TRBJ2-2 | NA | TRBD1 | TRBV29-1 | TGCAGCGTTGAAGCTGGACAGGGCATTAACACCGGGGAGCTGTTTTTT | CSVEAGQGINTGELFF
TRBJ2-1 | few | NA | TRBV7-2 | TGTGCCAGCAGCCGGGACTCGAGCTCCTACAATGAGCAGTTCTTC | CASSRDSSSYNEQFF
TRBJ2-1 | NA | TRBD1 | TRBV10-3 | TGTGCCATCAGGCCGGGGACAGGGGATGAGCAGTTCTTC | CAIRPGTGDEQFF
TRBJ2-7 | few | TRBD1 | TRBV10-1 | TGCGCCAGCAGTTATGGTGGGACAGAGCGAGCGCAGTACTTC | CASSYGGTERAQYF
TRBJ1-5 | many | NA | TRBV30 | TGTGCCTGGTCGACAGATACCAATCAGCCCCAGCATTTT | CAWSTDTNQPQHF
TRBJ2-7 | NA | NA | TRBV23-1 | TGCGCCAGCAAATCAGGCAGGGGCTATCCTGGCTACGAGCAGTACTTC | CASKSGRGYPGYEQYF
TRBJ2-1 | NA | NA | TRBV28 | TGTGCCAGCAGACGGGAGTTGAATGAGCAGTTCTTC | CASRRELNEQFF
TRBJ1-1 | NA | TRBD1 | TRBV7-6 | TGTGCCAGCAGCTTGCAGGGGGAAACTGAAGCTTTCTTT | CASSLQGETEAFF